This TCR beta chain is from a study of cytomegalovirus exposure and HLA in healthy donors. Primers included in the PCR were 60 Vbeta and 13 Jbeta primers. The repertoire was sequenced with immunoSEQ multiplex PCR; TCRdb's copy has only in-frame clones and lacks some. Counted here are 150,000 to 200,000 clones, about two thirds occurring once; the ten biggest clones make up approximately 4.5%. This clone was counted only a few times. CDR3 size: 13 residues. CDR1 is LNHDA and CDR2 is SQIVND in the germline V gene (reference sequence). V was pared by 7 bases and J by 3 bases, with 9 bases between. Sequencing was done on a sample of PBMCs. The receptor comes from a woman younger than 30 in good health and CMV-seropositive. The gene calls are TRBV19 and TRBJ1-4; D is possibly TRBD1 (5 bases). The CDR3 region is CASNSGPNEKLFF. CDR3 in DNA: TGTGCCAGTAACTCAGGGCCTAATGAAAAACTGTTTTTT.